These T cell receptor beta chains were read from a single sample in a study of cytomegalovirus exposure and HLA in healthy donors. Using immunoSEQ multiplex PCR, the repertoire was profiled, and TCRdb retains in-frame clones only, with some absent. Among 200,000 or so clones, approximately 80% were seen once, and the ten largest hold around 6.1%. Sample: PBMCs. These receptors originate from a woman younger than 45 in good health and CMV-seropositive. Both conserved end residues are part of each CDR3. The D gene is left open where the match is weak. Part of the rows lack a size; the others show once, few, many or a class for expanded clones.

D	size	V	J	CDR3	DNA
-	-	TRBV20-1	TRBJ1-4	CSAGGIERTFF	TGCAGTGCTGGGGGGATAGAACGAACGTTTTTT
-	-	TRBV5-7	TRBJ1-1	CASSLFGGSEAFF	TGTGCCAGCAGCTTGTTCGGAGGGAGTGAAGCTTTCTTT
-	few	TRBV20-1	TRBJ1-2	CSARVGDGYTF	TGCAGTGCTAGAGTAGGGGATGGCTACACCTTC
TRBD1	-	TRBV18	TRBJ2-7	CASSHSTGVPYEQYF	TGTGCCAGCTCTCATTCGACAGGGGTGCCCTACGAGCAGTACTTC
TRBD1	-	TRBV11-3	TRBJ2-2	CASSLQGGGSGTGELFF	TGTGCCAGCAGCTTACAAGGGGGCGGGTCGGGCACCGGGGAGCTGTTTTTT
-	-	TRBV5-1	TRBJ1-1	CASTSPMNTEAFF	TGCGCCAGCACCTCCCCTATGAACACTGAAGCTTTCTTT
TRBD1	-	TRBV13	TRBJ1-2	CASSLAPASDREDYGYTF	TGTGCCAGCAGCTTAGCCCCCGCCAGCGACAGGGAAGACTATGGCTACACCTTC
TRBD2	-	TRBV7-8	TRBJ2-7	CASSLAGGTYEQYF	TGTGCCAGCTCGTTAGCGGGAGGAACCTACGAGCAGTACTTC
TRBD2	-	TRBV19	TRBJ2-3	CASSALLATSTDTQYF	TGTGCCAGTAGTGCCCTACTAGCGACTAGCACAGATACGCAGTATTTT
-	few	TRBV6-4	TRBJ2-1	CASSYSAEISYNEQFF	TGTGCCAGCAGTTACTCTGCGGAGATCTCCTACAATGAGCAGTTCTTC
-	-	TRBV28	TRBJ2-7	CASSSPRQDREQYF	TGTGCCAGCAGTTCCCCTCGACAAGATCGGGAGCAGTACTTC
-	few	TRBV7-3	TRBJ2-1	CASSFRGAYLTEQFF	TGTGCCAGCAGCTTCAGGGGGGCTTATCTCACTGAGCAGTTCTTC
-	-	TRBV5-1	TRBJ2-5	CASSPAGAGETQYF	TGCGCCAGCAGTCCCGCGGGGGCGGGAGAGACCCAGTACTTC
TRBD1	few	TRBV4-1	TRBJ1-1	CASSHRDRVLNTEAFF	TGCGCCAGCAGCCACAGGGACAGGGTATTAAACACTGAAGCTTTCTTT
TRBD2	once	TRBV29-1	TRBJ2-1	CSVHPKLAGGGEQFF	TGCAGCGTCCACCCAAAGCTAGCGGGAGGAGGCGAGCAGTTCTTC
TRBD2	once	TRBV5-8	TRBJ2-5	CANNFGLAGGETQYF	TGTGCCAACAATTTCGGACTAGCGGGAGGAGAGACCCAGTACTTC
-	-	TRBV5-1	TRBJ1-3	CASSFGGPGNTIYF	TGCGCCAGCAGCTTCGGGGGACCAGGAAACACCATATATTTT
TRBD2	-	TRBV29-1	TRBJ2-1	CSVLLAYYNEQFF	TGCAGCGTTTTACTAGCGTACTACAATGAGCAGTTCTTC
TRBD2	-	TRBV10-3	TRBJ2-2	CAIRATSGEGKPGELFF	TGTGCCATTCGGGCGACTAGCGGGGAGGGGAAACCCGGGGAGCTGTTTTTT
-	-	TRBV7-8	TRBJ2-1	CASSFAVVYNEQFF	TGTGCCAGCAGCTTCGCGGTAGTCTACAATGAGCAGTTCTTC
-	-	TRBV5-1	TRBJ1-1	CASSPAGGRFMAFF	TGCGCCAGCAGCCCGGCGGGGGGCAGGTTTATGGCTTTCTTT
-	-	TRBV5-5	TRBJ1-4	CASSTGSLNEKLFF	TGTGCCAGCAGCACAGGGTCTCTGAATGAAAAACTGTTTTTT
-	few	TRBV4-3	TRBJ2-2	CASSQGQAAGAGELFF	TGCGCCAGCAGCCAAGGCCAAGCAGCCGGGGCCGGGGAGCTGTTTTTT
-	-	TRBV4-1	TRBJ1-5	CASSQVGGNSNQPQHF	TGCGCCAGCAGCCAAGTAGGAGGGAATAGCAATCAGCCCCAGCATTTT
-	-	TRBV29-1	TRBJ2-1	CSVAGRGGEYNEQFF	TGCAGCGTCGCGGGTCGGGGCGGGGAGTACAATGAGCAGTTCTTC
TRBD2	-	TRBV5-1	TRBJ2-3	CASSLVWASGSTDTQYF	TGCGCCAGCAGCTTGGTTTGGGCTAGCGGTAGCACAGATACGCAGTATTTT
TRBD2	-	TRBV5-5	TRBJ2-3	CASSPRLAGDTDTQYF	TGTGCCAGCAGCCCGAGACTAGCGGGAGACACAGATACGCAGTATTTT
TRBD2	-	TRBV6-5	TRBJ2-3	CASSYSPGGSTDTQYF	TGTGCCAGCAGTTACTCTCCGGGGGGTAGCACAGATACGCAGTATTTT
TRBD2	-	TRBV7-2	TRBJ2-3	CASSLRLAGLTDTQYF	TGTGCCAGCAGCTTAAGACTAGCGGGGCTCACAGATACGCAGTATTTT
-	-	TRBV5-1	TRBJ2-5	CASSLVGVGETQYF	TGCGCCAGCAGCTTGGTGGGAGTCGGAGAGACCCAGTACTTC
-	-	TRBV6-6	TRBJ1-2	CASSYSDSGGYTF	TGTGCCAGCAGTTACTCGGACAGTGGTGGCTACACCTTC
-	-	TRBV11-2	TRBJ1-4	CASSWLRDEKLFF	TGTGCCAGCAGTTGGTTGAGGGATGAAAAACTGTTTTTT
-	few	TRBV10-2	TRBJ1-2	CASSEGPGWGYTF	TGCGCCAGCAGTGAGGGGCCAGGATGGGGCTACACCTTC
-	once	TRBV28	TRBJ2-7	CASKGTPDIYEQYF	TGTGCCAGCAAAGGGACACCGGATATATACGAGCAGTACTTC
-	-	TRBV27	TRBJ2-3	CASSLRLSTDTQYF	TGTGCCAGCAGTTTACGACTCAGCACAGATACGCAGTATTTT
-	-	TRBV19	TRBJ1-1	CAARRSSDVLWNTEAFF	TGTGCCGCCAGGAGGTCCAGCGATGTTCTATGGAACACTGAAGCTTTCTTT
TRBD1	-	TRBV2	TRBJ1-6	CASSKDRPEDSPLHF	TGTGCCAGCAGTAAGGACAGGCCCGAGGATTCACCCCTCCACTTT
-	-	TRBV5-1	TRBJ1-1	CASSSTGNNAEAFF	TGCGCCAGCAGCTCGACAGGAAATAATGCTGAAGCTTTCTTT
-	-	TRBV6-6	TRBJ1-4	CASSYSSGYLSEKLFF	TGTGCCAGCAGTTACTCGAGCGGATACCTAAGCGAAAAACTGTTTTTT
-	once	TRBV6-5	TRBJ2-3	CASIPRGSTDTQYF	TGTGCCAGCATCCCCCGGGGGAGCACAGATACGCAGTATTTT
-	-	TRBV7-2	TRBJ2-6	CASSLGGSGANVLTF	TGTGCCAGCAGCTTAGGAGGGTCTGGGGCCAACGTCCTGACTTTC